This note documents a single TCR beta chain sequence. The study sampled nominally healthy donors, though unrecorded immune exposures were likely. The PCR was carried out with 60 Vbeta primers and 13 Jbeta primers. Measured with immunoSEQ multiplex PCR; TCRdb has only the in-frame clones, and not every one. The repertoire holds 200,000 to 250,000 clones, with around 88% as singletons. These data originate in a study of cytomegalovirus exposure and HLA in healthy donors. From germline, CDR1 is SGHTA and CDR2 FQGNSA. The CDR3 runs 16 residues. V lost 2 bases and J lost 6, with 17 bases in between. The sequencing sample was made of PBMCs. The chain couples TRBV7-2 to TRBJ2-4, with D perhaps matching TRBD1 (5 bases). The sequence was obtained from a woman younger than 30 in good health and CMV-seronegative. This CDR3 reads CASSLISEGAGNIQYF. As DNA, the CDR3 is TGTGCCAGCAGCTTAATATCCGAAGGGGCCGGAAACATTCAGTACTTC.